Presented here are 8 T cell receptor beta chains from one specimen sequenced in a study of blood T cell repertoires in COVID-19. Data came from immunoSEQ multiplex PCR; TCRdb stores just in-frame clones and leaves some out. The sample carries about 120,000 clones, 75% to 90% recorded once. The sample comprised peripheral blood. The receptors originated from a woman aged 40 to 50 with acute or convalescent COVID-19.

The V call is TRBV30, the J call TRBJ1-2; 7 bases line up with TRBD1. V was pared by 3 bases and J by 8 bases, with 12 bases of the junction left unmatched. Per the germline V gene, CDR1 is GTSNPN and CDR2 is SVGIG (reference sequence). The CDR3 totals 14 residues. The CDR3 DNA reads as TGTGCCTGGAGCCTGGACCCGACAGGGAGCGGCTACACCTTC. Translating gives CAWSLDPTGSGYTF.

The chain combines TRBV5-1 with TRBJ2-2; 10 bases match TRBD1. The CDR3 sequence is 15 residues long. The junction had 9 bases not matched to a gene; V was cut back by 7 bases and J by 6 bases. Germline values: CDR1 SGHRS, CDR2 YFSETQ. This CDR3 is CASREETGGPGELFF. As DNA, the CDR3 is TGCGCCAGCCGTGAAGAGACAGGGGGCCCCGGGGAGCTGTTTTTT.

V usage is TRBV5-1 and J usage is TRBJ2-1; 11 bases agree with TRBD2. This CDR3 region has 17 residues. V dropped 3 bases and J dropped 7; count of bases not matched to a gene: 12. The germline gives CDR1 SGHRS, CDR2 YFSETQ. This CDR3 is CASSWTVAGGLNNEQFF. DNA for the CDR3: TGCGCCAGCAGCTGGACCGTAGCGGGGGGGCTGAATAATGAGCAGTTCTTC.

The chain uses TRBV18 and TRBJ1-6; D ambiguous. CDR1 and CDR2 (germline): KGHSH, LQKENI. V was cut by 6 bases and J by 5 bases, with 8 bases left in between. The CDR3 is 13 residues long. Here the CDR3 DNA reads TGTGCCAGCTCGTCAGATAATAATTCACCCCTCCACTTT. Its protein is CASSSDNNSPLHF.

The chain has TRBV19 and TRBJ2-3, with D perhaps TRBD1 (7 bases). Germline-derived CDR1 and CDR2 are LNHDA and SQIVND (reference sequence). The CDR3 loop spans 18 amino acids. V lost 0 bases and J 7 bases, leaving 23 bases between the germline ends. The CDR3 nucleotides read TGTGCCAGTAGTATAGACGGGACAGCCCAGGAGGGACGGCATACGCAGTATTTT. Residues: CASSIDGTAQEGRHTQYF.

This chain connects TRBV3-1 (or the pseudogene TRBV3-2) to TRBJ2-7; no clear D gene. CDR3 length: 15 amino acids. With 0 bases removed from V and 2 bases from J, the gap between germline ends came to 11 bases. Germline CDR1 is LGHDT and CDR2 is YNNKEL (reference sequence). The chain's CDR3 is CASSQDLGGTYEQYF. Here the CDR3 DNA reads TGTGCCAGCAGCCAAGATCTTGGTGGCACCTACGAGCAGTACTTC.

The chain is built from TRBV6-1 and TRBJ2-7, with D unresolved. CDR1 is MNHNS and CDR2 is SASEGT in the germline V gene. This CDR3 is built from 12 residues. Deletions cut 3 bases from V and 7 bases from J, with 10 bases between. The CDR3 region has the DNA TGTGCCAGCAGTGACCCATCCGGGGAGCAGTACTTC. Its protein is CASSDPSGEQYF.

This clone occurred once. The chain joins TRBV25-1 to TRBJ1-2; 7 positions agree with TRBD1. Trimming at V came to 6 bases and at J to 0 bases, leaving 4 bases not matched to a gene. From germline, CDR1 is MGHDK and CDR2 SYGVNS. This CDR3 contains 14 residues. CDR3 amino acids: CASRSDRPNYGYTF. CDR3 bases: TGTGCCAGCAGATCGGACAGGCCTAACTATGGCTACACCTTC.